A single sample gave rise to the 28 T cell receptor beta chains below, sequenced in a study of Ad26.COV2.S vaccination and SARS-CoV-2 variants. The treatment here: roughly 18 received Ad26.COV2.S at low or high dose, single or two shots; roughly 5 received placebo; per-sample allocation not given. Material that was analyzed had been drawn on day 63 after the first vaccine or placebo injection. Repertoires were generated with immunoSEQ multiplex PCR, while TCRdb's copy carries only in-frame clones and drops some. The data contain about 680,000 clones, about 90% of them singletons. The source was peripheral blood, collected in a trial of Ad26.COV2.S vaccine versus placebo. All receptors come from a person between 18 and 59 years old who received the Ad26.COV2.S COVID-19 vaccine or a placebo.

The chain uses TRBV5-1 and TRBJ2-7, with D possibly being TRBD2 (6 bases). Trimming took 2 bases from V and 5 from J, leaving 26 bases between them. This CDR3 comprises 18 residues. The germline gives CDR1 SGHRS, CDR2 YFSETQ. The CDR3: CASSFELVVAGGIDEQYF. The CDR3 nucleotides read TGCGCCAGCAGCTTCGAGTTGGTGGTAGCCGGGGGTATTGACGAGCAGTACTTC.

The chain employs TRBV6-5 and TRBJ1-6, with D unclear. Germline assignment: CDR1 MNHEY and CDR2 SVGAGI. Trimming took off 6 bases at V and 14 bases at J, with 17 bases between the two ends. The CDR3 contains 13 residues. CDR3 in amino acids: CASRTPGVRTLHF. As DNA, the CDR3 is TGTGCCAGCAGGACGCCCGGGGTCCGGACCCTCCACTTT.

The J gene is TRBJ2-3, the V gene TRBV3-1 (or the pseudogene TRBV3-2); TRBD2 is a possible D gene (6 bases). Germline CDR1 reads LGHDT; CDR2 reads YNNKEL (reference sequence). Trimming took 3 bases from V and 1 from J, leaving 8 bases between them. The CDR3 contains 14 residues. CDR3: CASSHLARTDTQYF. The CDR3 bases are TGTGCCAGCAGCCATCTAGCGCGCACAGATACGCAGTATTTT.

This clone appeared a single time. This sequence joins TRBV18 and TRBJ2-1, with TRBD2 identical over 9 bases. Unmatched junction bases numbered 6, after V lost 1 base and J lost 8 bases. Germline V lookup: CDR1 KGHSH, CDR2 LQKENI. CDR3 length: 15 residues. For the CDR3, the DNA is TGTGCCAGCTCACCACGGGTAGCGGGAGAGGATGAGCAGTTCTTC. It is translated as CASSPRVAGEDEQFF.

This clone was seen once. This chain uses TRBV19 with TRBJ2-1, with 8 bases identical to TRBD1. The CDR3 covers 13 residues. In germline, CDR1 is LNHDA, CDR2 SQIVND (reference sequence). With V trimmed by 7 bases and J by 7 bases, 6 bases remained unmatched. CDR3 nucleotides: TGTGCCAGTATCGGGACAGGAAGGAATGAGCAGTTCTTC. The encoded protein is CASIGTGRNEQFF. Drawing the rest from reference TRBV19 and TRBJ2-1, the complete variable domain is DGGITQSPKYLFRKEGQNVTLSCEQNLNHDAMYWYRQDPGQGLRLIYYSQIVNDFQKGDIAEGYSVSREKKESFPLTVTSAQKNPTAFYLCASIGTGRNEQFFGPGTRLTVL.

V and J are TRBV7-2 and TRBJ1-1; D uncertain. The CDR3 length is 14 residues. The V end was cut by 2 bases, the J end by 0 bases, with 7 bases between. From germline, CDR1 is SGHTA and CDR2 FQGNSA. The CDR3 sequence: CASSLSGVNTEAFF. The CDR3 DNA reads TGTGCCAGCAGCTTATCCGGGGTGAACACTGAAGCTTTCTTT.

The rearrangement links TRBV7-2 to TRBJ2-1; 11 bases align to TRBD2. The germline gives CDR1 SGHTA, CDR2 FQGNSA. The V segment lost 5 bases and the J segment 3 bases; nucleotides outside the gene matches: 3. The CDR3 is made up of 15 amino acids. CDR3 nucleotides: TGTGCCAGCAGCCCGGGACTAGCGGACTACAATGAGCAGTTCTTC. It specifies CASSPGLADYNEQFF.

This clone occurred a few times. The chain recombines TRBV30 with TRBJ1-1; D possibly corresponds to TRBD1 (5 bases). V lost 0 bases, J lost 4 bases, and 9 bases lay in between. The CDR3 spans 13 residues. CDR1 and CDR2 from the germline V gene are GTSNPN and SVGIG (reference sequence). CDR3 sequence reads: CAWSVGGPTEAFF. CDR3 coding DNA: TGTGCCTGGAGTGTGGGGGGACCCACTGAAGCTTTCTTT.

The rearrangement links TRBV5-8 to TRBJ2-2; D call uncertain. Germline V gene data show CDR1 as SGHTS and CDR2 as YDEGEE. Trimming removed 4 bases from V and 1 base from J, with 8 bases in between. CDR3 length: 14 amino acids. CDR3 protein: CASSHPVNTGELFF. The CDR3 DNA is TGTGCCAGCAGCCACCCAGTGAACACCGGGGAGCTGTTTTTT.

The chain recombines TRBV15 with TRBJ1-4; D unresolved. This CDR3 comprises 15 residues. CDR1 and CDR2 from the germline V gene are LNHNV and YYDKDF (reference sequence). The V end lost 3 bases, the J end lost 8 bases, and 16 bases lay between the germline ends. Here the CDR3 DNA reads TGTGCCACCAGCAGGCAACGAAGCACTCTAGAAAAACTGTTTTTT. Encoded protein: CATSRQRSTLEKLFF.

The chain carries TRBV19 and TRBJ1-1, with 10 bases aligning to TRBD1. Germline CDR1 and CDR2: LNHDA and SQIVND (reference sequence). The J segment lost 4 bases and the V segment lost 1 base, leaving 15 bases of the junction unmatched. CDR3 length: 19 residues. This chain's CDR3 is CASSIGEGLRDRGSTEAFF. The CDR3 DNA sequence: TGTGCCAGTAGTATAGGGGAGGGGCTCCGGGACAGGGGATCCACTGAAGCTTTCTTT. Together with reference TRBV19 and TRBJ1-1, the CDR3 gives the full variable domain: DGGITQSPKYLFRKEGQNVTLSCEQNLNHDAMYWYRQDPGQGLRLIYYSQIVNDFQKGDIAEGYSVSREKKESFPLTVTSAQKNPTAFYLCASSIGEGLRDRGSTEAFFGQGTRLTVV.

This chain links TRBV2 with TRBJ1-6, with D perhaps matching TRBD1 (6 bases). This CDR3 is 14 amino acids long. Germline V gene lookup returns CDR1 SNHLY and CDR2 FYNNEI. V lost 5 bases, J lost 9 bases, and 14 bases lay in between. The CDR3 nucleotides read TGTGCCAGCAGTCCGAACAGGGCACGTTCACCCCTCCACTTT. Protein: CASSPNRARSPLHF.

The CDR3 coding sequence is TGTGCCAGCAGCCAAGCCTCGACAGGGGTCTCCTACGAGCAGTACTTC. Its protein product is CASSQASTGVSYEQYF. The rearrangement uses TRBV4-2 and TRBJ2-7; 8 bases are shared with TRBD1. Trimming took 1 base from V and 0 from J; bases not matched to a gene: 5. The germline V gene encodes CDR1 LGHNA and CDR2 YNFKEQ. CDR3 length: 16 residues.

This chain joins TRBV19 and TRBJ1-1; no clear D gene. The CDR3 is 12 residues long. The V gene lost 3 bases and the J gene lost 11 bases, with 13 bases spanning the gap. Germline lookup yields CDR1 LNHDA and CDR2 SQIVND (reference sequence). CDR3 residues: CASSIVGNIAFF. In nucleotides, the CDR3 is TGTGCCAGTAGTATTGTGGGGAACATCGCTTTCTTT.

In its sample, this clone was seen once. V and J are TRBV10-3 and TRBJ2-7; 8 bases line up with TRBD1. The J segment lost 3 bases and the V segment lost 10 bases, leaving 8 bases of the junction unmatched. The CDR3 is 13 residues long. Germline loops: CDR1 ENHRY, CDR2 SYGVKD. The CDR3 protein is CATSRDRLYEQYF. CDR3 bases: TGTGCCACCTCGCGGGACAGGCTCTACGAGCAGTACTTC.

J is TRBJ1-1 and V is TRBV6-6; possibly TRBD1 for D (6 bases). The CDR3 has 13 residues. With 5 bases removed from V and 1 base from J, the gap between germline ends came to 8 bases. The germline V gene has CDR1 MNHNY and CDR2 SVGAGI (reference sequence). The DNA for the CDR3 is TGTGCCAGCAGTACACAGGGGAACACTGAAGCTTTCTTT. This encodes CASSTQGNTEAFF.

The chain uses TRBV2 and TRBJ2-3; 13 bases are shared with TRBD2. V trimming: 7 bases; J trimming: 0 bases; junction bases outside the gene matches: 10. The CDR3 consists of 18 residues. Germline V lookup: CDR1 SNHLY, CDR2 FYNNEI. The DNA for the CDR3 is TGTGCCAGCAACCCCGGGACTAGCGGGACCAGTAGCACAGATACGCAGTATTTT. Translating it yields CASNPGTSGTSSTDTQYF. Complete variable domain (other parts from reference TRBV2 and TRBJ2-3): EPEVTQTPSHQVTQMGQEVILRCVPISNHLYFYWYRQILGQKVEFLVSFYNNEISEKSEIFDDQFSVERPDGSNFTLKIRSTKLEDSAMYFCASNPGTSGTSSTDTQYFGPGTRLTVL.

DNA for the CDR3: TGTGCCAGCAGTTTAGACGGGGCCAACGTCCTGACTTTC. Its translation is CASSLDGANVLTF. This chain links TRBV6-5 with TRBJ2-6, with D uncertain. V was clipped by 4 bases and J by 4 bases, with 5 bases between them. CDR1 and CDR2 from the germline V gene are MNHEY and SVGAGI. The CDR3 consists of 13 residues.

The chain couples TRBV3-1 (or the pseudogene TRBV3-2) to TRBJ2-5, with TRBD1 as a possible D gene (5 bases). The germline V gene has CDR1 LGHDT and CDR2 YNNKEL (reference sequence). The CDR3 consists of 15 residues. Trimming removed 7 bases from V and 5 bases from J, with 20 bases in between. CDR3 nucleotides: TGTGCCAGCACCCCTTCGGGCAGGGTGATTGAGACCCAGTACTTC. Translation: CASTPSGRVIETQYF.

The DNA of the CDR3 is TGTGCCAGCAGTCGAATACCGGGACAGGGCCTTATGGAGCAGTACTTC. Its translation is CASSRIPGQGLMEQYF. J is TRBJ2-7 and V is TRBV6-2 or TRBV6-3; 9 bases are shared with TRBD1. This CDR3 region has 16 residues. The V gene end was trimmed by 5 bases and the J gene end by 7 bases; junction bases not matched to a gene: 15. Germline V gene sequence: CDR1 MNHEY, CDR2 SVGEGT.

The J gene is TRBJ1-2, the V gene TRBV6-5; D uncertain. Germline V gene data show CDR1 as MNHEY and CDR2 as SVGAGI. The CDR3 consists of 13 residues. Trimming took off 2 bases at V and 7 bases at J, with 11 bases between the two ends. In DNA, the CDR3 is TGTGCCAGCAGTTACCGTCAATCTATTGGCTACACCTTC. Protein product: CASSYRQSIGYTF.

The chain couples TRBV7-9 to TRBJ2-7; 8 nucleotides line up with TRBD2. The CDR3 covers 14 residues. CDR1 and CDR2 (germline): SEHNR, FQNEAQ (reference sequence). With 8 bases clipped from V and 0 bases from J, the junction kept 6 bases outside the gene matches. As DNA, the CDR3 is TGTGCCAGCCTCCCGAGCGGGAGCTCCTACGAGCAGTACTTC. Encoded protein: CASLPSGSSYEQYF.

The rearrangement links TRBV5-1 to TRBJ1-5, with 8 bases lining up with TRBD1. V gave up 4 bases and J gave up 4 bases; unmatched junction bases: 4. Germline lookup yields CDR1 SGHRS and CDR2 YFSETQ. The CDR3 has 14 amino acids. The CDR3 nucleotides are TGCGCCAGCAGCCTGACAGGGGTTAATCAGCCCCAGCATTTT. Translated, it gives CASSLTGVNQPQHF.

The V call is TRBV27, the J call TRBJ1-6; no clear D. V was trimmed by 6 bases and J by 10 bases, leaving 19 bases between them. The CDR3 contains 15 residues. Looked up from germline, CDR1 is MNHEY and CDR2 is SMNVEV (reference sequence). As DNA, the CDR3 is TGTGCCAGCAGACCTGAGGGAGGTTTGGCCTCACCCCTCCACTTT. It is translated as CASRPEGGLASPLHF.

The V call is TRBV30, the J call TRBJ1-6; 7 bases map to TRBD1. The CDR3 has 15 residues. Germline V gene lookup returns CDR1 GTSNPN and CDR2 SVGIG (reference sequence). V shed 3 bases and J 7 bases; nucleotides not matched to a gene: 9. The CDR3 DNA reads TGTGCCTGGAGAAACAGGGGAATATGGAATTCACCCCTCCACTTT. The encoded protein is CAWRNRGIWNSPLHF.

CDR3 region: CASSPQRGSEDEQYF. In nucleotides, the CDR3 is TGTGCCAGCAGCCCCCAGCGGGGTTCCGAGGACGAGCAGTACTTC. The chain is built from TRBV21-1 and TRBJ2-7; no DNA check was done on the table's D call, TRBD2. TRBV21-1 is a known pseudogene. This CDR3 is 15 amino acids long.

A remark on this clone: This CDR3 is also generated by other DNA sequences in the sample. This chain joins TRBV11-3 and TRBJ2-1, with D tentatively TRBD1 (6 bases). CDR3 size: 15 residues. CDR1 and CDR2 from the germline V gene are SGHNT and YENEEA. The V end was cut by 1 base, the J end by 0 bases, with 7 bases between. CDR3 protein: CASSLGTVSYNEQFF. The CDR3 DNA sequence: TGTGCCAGCAGCTTAGGGACAGTCTCCTACAATGAGCAGTTCTTC.

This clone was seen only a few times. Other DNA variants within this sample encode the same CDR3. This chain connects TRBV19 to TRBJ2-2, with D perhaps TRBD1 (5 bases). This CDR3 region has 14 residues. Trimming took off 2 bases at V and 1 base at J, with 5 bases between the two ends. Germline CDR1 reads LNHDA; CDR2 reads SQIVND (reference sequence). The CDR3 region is CASSITGNTGELFF. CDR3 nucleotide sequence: TGTGCCAGTAGTATAACAGGGAACACCGGGGAGCTGTTTTTT.